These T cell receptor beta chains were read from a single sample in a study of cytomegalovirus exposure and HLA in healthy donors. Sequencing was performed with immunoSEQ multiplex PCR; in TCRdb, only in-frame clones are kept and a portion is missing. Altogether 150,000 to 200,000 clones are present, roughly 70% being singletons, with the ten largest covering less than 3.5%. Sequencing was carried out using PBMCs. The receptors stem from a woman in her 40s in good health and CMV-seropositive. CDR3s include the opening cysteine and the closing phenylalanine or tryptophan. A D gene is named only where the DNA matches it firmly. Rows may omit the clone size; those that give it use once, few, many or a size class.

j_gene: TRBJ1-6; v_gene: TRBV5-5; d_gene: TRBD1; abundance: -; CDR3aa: CASSSGQGNMALHF; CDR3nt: TGTGCCAGCAGCTCGGGACAGGGGAATATGGCCCTCCACTTT
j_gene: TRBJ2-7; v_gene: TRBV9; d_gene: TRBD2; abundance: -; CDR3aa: CASSVGLAPLYEQYF; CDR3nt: TGTGCCAGCAGCGTCGGACTAGCGCCGCTCTACGAGCAGTACTTC
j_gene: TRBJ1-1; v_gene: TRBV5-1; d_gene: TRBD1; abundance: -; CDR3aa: CASSPTGGSVTEAFF; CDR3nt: TGCGCCAGCAGCCCGACAGGGGGCAGCGTCACTGAAGCTTTCTTT
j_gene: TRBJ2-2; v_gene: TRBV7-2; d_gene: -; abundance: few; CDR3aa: CASSRQQGNTGELFF; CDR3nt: TGTGCCAGCAGCCGCCAACAGGGGAACACCGGGGAGCTGTTTTTT
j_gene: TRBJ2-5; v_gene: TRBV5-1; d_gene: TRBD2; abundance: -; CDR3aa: CASSLVGEGQETQYF; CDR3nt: TGCGCCAGCAGCTTGGTCGGGGAGGGCCAAGAGACCCAGTACTTC
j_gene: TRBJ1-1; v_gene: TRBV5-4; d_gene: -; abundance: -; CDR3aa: CASSLQLSGTEAFF; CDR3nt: TGTGCCAGCAGCTTGCAATTAAGCGGCACTGAAGCTTTCTTT
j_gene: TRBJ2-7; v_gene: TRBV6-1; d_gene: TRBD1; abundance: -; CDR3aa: CASKPGQGTWEQYF; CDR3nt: TGTGCCAGCAAACCGGGACAGGGCACCTGGGAGCAGTACTTC
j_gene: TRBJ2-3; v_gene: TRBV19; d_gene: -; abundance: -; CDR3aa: CASSTATPPDTQYF; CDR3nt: TGTGCCAGTAGTACCGCAACACCTCCAGATACGCAGTATTTT
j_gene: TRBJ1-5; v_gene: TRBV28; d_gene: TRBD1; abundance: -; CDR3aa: CASRQGAILPQHF; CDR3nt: TGTGCCAGCAGGCAGGGGGCTATTTTGCCCCAGCATTTT
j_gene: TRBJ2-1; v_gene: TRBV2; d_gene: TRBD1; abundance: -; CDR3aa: CASGRQGPNEQFF; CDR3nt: TGTGCCAGCGGCCGACAGGGTCCCAATGAGCAGTTCTTC
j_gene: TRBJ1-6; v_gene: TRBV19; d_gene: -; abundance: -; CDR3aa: CASSPPGSYNSPLHF; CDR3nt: TGTGCCAGTAGTCCGCCAGGGTCCTATAATTCACCCCTCCACTTT
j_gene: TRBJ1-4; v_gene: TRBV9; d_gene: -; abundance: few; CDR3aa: CASSVRGEKLFF; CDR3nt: TGTGCCAGCAGCGTAAGGGGGGAAAAACTGTTTTTT
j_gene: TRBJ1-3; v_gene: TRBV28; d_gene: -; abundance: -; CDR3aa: CASSSPGDQGSGNTIYF; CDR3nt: TGTGCCAGCAGTTCCCCCGGGGACCAGGGGTCTGGAAACACCATATATTTT
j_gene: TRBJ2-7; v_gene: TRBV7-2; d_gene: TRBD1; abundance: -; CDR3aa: CASRSGTGVYEQYF; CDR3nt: TGTGCCAGCAGGTCCGGGACAGGAGTCTACGAGCAGTACTTC
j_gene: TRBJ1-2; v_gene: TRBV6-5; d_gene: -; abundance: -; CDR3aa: CASSYDGHLNYGYTF; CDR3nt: TGTGCCAGCAGTTACGACGGACACTTAAACTATGGCTACACCTTC
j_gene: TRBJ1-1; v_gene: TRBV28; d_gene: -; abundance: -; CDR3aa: CASSQLPGRGNTEAFF; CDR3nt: TGTGCCAGCAGTCAATTGCCAGGGCGAGGGAACACTGAAGCTTTCTTT
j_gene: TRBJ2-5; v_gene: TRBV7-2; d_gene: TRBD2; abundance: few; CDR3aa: CASSLVAGGLGETQYF; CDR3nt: TGTGCCAGCAGCTTAGTTGCGGGAGGATTGGGAGAGACCCAGTACTTC
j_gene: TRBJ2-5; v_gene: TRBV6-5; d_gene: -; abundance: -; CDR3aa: CASSYSMRILRETQYF; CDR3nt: TGTGCCAGCAGTTACTCGATGCGGATACTTAGGGAGACCCAGTACTTC
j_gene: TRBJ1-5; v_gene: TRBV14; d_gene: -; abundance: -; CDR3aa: CASSWGGTQNQPQHF; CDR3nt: TGTGCCAGCAGCTGGGGGGGAACTCAGAATCAGCCCCAGCATTTT
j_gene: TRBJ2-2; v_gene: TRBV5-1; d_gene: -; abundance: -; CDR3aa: CASSGEAGATGELFF; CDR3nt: TGCGCCAGCAGCGGCGAGGCGGGCGCCACCGGGGAGCTGTTTTTT
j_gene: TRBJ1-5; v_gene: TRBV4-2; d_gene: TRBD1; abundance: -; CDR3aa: CASRRAGTEDQPQHF; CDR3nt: TGTGCCAGCAGGCGGGCCGGGACAGAGGATCAGCCCCAGCATTTT
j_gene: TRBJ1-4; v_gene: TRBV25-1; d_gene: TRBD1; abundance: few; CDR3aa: CATNPFGQGLNEKLFF; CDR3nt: TGTGCCACCAATCCATTCGGACAGGGCCTTAATGAAAAACTGTTTTTT
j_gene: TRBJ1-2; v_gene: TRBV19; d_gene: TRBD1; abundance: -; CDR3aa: CASSRYDRAGYTF; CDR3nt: TGTGCCAGTAGTCGATACGACAGGGCGGGCTACACCTTC
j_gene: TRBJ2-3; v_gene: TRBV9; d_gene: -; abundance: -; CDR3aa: CASSPRSALADTQYF; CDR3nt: TGTGCCAGCAGCCCCCGGTCGGCCCTAGCAGATACGCAGTATTTT
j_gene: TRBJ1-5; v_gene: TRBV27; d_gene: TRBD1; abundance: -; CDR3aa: CASSWTGRGNQPQNF; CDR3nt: TGTGCCAGCAGTTGGACAGGGCGTGGGAATCAGCCCCAGAATTTT
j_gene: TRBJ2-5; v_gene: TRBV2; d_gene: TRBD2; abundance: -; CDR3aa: CASSILAGGQETQYF; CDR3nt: TGTGCCAGCAGTATACTAGCGGGGGGCCAAGAGACCCAGTACTTC
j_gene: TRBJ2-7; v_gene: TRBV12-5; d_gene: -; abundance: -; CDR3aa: CASAPGSYEQYF; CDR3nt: TGTGCTAGTGCCCCGGGCTCCTACGAGCAGTACTTC
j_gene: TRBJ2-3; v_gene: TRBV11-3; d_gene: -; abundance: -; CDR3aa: CASSLDGGSTDTQYF; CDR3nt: TGTGCCAGCAGCTTAGATGGAGGGAGCACAGATACGCAGTATTTT
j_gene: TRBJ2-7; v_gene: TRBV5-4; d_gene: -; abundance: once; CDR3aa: CAGSEGSSEQYF; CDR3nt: TGTGCCGGCTCAGAGGGTTCTTCCGAGCAGTACTTC
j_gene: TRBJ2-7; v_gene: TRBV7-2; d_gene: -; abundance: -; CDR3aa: CASSLGGNSGSYEQYF; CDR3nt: TGTGCCAGCAGCTTAGGGGGGAATAGCGGTTCCTACGAGCAGTACTTC
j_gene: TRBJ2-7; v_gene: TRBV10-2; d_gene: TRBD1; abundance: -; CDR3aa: CASRPGQGTYEQYF; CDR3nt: TGCGCCAGCAGGCCGGGACAGGGGACCTACGAGCAGTACTTC
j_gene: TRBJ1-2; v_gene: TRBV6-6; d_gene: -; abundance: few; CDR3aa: CASRGLLRDYGYTF; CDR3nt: TGTGCCAGCAGGGGACTCCTTCGTGACTATGGCTACACCTTC
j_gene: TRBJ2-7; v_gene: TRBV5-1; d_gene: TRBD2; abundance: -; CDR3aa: CASSLATSGYEQYF; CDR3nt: TGCGCCAGCAGCTTGGCCACTAGCGGCTACGAGCAGTACTTC